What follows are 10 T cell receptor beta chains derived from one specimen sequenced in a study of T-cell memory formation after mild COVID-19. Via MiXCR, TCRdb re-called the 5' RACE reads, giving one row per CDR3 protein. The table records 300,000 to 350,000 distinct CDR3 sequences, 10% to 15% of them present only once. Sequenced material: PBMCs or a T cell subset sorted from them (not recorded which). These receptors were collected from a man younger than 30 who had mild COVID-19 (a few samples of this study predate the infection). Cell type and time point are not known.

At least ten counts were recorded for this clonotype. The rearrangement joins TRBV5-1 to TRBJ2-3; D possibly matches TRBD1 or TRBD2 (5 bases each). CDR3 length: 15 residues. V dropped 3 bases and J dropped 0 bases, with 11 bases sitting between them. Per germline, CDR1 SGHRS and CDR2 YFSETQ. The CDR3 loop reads CASSWGTRSTDTQYF. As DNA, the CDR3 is TGCGCCAGCAGCTGGGGGACCAGAAGCACAGATACGCAGTATTTT.

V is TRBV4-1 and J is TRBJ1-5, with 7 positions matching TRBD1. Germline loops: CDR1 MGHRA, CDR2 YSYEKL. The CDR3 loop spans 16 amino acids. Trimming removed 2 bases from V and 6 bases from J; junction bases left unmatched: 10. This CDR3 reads CASSQSAGGTGQPQHF. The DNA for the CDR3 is TGCGCCAGCAGCCAATCCGCAGGGGGGACCGGTCAGCCCCAGCATTTT.

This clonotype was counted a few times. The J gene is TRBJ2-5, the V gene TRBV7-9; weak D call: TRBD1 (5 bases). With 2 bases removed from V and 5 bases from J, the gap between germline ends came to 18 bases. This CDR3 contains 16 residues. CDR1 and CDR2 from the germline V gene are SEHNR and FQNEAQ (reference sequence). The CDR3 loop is CASSLSGAAPRETQYF. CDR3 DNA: TGTGCCAGCAGCTTATCTGGGGCGGCCCCTCGGGAGACCCAGTACTTC.

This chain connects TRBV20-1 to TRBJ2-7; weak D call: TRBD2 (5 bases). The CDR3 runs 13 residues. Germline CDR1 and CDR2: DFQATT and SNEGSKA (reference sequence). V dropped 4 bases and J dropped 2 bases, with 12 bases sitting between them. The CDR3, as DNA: TGCAGTGCTAACCCGGGGTTCACCTACGAGCAGTACTTC. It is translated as CSANPGFTYEQYF.

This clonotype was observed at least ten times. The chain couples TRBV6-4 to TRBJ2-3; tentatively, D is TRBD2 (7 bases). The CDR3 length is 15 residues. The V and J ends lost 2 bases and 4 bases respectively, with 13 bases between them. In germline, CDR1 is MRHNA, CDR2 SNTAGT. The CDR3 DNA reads TGTGCCAGCAGTGACGAGGGGGGGGCCGCAGATACGCAGTATTTT. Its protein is CASSDEGGAADTQYF.

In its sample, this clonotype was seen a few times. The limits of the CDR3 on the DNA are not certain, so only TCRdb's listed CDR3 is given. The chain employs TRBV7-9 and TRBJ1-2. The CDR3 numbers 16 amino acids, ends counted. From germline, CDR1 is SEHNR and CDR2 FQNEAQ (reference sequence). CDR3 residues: CASSPHFGKTDYGYTF.

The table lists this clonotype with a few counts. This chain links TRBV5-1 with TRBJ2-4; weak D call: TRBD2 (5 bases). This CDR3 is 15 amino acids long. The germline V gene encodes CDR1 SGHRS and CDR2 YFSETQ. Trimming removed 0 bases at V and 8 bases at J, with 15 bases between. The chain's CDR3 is CASSLALRAGDIQYF. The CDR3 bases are TGCGCCAGCAGCTTGGCCTTGAGGGCCGGGGACATTCAGTACTTC.

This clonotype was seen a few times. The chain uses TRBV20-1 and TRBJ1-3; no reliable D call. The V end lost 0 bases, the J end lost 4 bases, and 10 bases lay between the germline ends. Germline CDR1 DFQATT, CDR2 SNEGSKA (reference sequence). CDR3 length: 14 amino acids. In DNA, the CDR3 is TGCAGTGCTAGAGATGTGATGGGAGGAAACACCATATATTTT. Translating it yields CSARDVMGGNTIYF.

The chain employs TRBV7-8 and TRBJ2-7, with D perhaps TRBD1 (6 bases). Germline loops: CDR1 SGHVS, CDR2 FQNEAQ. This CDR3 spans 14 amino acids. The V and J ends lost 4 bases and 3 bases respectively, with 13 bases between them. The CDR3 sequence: CASSSLGASYEQYV. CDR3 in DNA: TGTGCCAGCAGCTCACTGGGGGCTAGCTACGAGCAGTACGTC.

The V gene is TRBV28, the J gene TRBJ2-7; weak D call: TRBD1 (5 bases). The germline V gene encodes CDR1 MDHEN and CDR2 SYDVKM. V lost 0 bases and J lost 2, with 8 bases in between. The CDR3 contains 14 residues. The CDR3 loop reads CASSLWTVPYEQYV. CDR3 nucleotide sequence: TGTGCCAGCAGTTTATGGACAGTCCCCTACGAGCAGTACGTC.